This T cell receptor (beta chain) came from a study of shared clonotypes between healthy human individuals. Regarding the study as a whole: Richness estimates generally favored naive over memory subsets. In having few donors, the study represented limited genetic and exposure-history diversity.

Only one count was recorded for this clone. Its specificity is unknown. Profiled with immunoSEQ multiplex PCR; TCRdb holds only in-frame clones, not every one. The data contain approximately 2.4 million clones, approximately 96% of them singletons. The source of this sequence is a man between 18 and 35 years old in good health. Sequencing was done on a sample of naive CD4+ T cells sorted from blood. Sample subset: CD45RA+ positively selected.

CDR3 residues: CASSSGLAGNEQYF. CDR3 nucleotide sequence: TGCGCCAGCAGCTCGGGACTAGCGGGGAACGAGCAGTACTTC. J is TRBJ2-7 and V is TRBV5-1; 13 bases fit TRBD2. The V gene end was trimmed by 3 bases and the J gene end by 5 bases; junction bases not matched to a gene: 2. The CDR3 covers 14 residues. Germline values: CDR1 SGHRS, CDR2 YFSETQ.